One sample yielded the 32 T cell receptor beta chains listed below, sequenced in a study of blood T cell repertoires in COVID-19. Libraries were prepared by immunoSEQ multiplex PCR; TCRdb keeps only in-frame clonotypes and omits some of them. This table holds about 120,000 clones, 90% found once. Input material: peripheral blood. Source of these receptors: a human donor with active COVID-19. The donor label of this sample is uncertain.

The rearrangement joins TRBV19 to TRBJ1-4, with 7 positions matching TRBD1. The germline CDR1 and CDR2 sequences are LNHDA and SQIVND (reference sequence). V was pared by 5 bases and J by 8 bases, with 5 bases of the junction left unmatched. This CDR3 region has 13 residues. The CDR3 DNA sequence: TGTGCCAGTAGTCGACAGGGTGGCGAAAAACTGTTTTTT. This translates into CASSRQGGEKLFF.

This clone was found once. V and J are TRBV23-1 and TRBJ2-7, with 7 bases matching TRBD2. TRBV23-1 is reported as an ORF; its role is uncertain. The CDR3 extends over 17 amino acids. The ends lost 4 bases at V and 0 bases at J; junction bases unmatched: 12. CDR3: CASSLQLGGICSYEQYF. The CDR3 region has the DNA TGCGCCAGCAGTCTCCAATTGGGGGGGATTTGCTCCTACGAGCAGTACTTC.

This clone was observed once. CDR3 sequence: CASSIGQDGLYEQYF. CDR3 nucleotide sequence: TGTGCCAGCAGCATTGGACAGGACGGTCTCTACGAGCAGTACTTC. The chain joins TRBV9 to TRBJ2-7, with 7 bases that match TRBD1. The CDR3 consists of 15 residues. Losses at the gene ends were 4 bases for V and 3 bases for J; bases not matched to a gene: 10. In germline, CDR1 is SGDLS, CDR2 YYNGEE.

This chain uses TRBV14 with TRBJ2-3; no reliable D call. The CDR3 consists of 16 residues. Trimming pared 1 base from V and 3 bases from J, leaving 14 bases between. Germline loops: CDR1 SGHDN, CDR2 FVKESK. The CDR3 nucleotides read TGTGCCAGCAGCCAAGGACTGGCTGGAAAGACAGATACGCAGTATTTT. It yields the protein CASSQGLAGKTDTQYF.

The chain recombines TRBV6-2 or TRBV6-3 with TRBJ1-6, with D unclear. The CDR3 loop spans 15 amino acids. Trimming took 7 bases from V and 6 from J, leaving 16 bases between them. The V gene's germline CDR1 is MNHEY and CDR2 SVGEGT. CDR3 region: CASNPRGTANSPLHF. The DNA for the CDR3 is TGTGCCAGCAACCCGAGAGGCACCGCTAATTCACCCCTCCACTTT.

The genes are TRBV7-2 and TRBJ2-6, with D perhaps TRBD1 (6 bases). V was trimmed by 4 bases and J by 0 bases, leaving 13 bases between them. The CDR3 loop spans 17 amino acids. Germline CDR1 is SGHTA and CDR2 is FQGNSA. In nucleotides, the CDR3 is TGTGCCAGCAGCTCCCCCCCAGGGGCCTCTGGGGCCAACGTCCTGACTTTC. The encoded protein is CASSSPPGASGANVLTF. The full variable domain, with the rest looked up from reference TRBV7-2 and TRBJ2-6, is GAGVSQSPSNKVTEKGKDVELRCDPISGHTALYWYRQSLGQGLEFLIYFQGNSAPDKSGLPSDRFSAERTGGSVSTLTIQRTQQEDSAVYLCASSSPPGASGANVLTFGAGSRLTVL.

V gene TRBV7-7 combines with J gene TRBJ1-2, with TRBD1 matching 8 bases. The CDR3 contains 9 residues. Germline CDR1 reads SSHAT; CDR2 reads FNYEAQ (reference sequence). The V and J ends lost 10 bases and 13 bases, in that order; junction bases with no gene match: 5. CDR3 loop: CAKEQGVTF. DNA for the CDR3: TGTGCCAAGGAACAGGGGGTCACCTTC.

V is TRBV28 and J is TRBJ1-2; D might be TRBD1 (5 bases). The V gene lost 6 bases and the J gene lost 8 bases, with 16 bases spanning the gap. Germline lookup yields CDR1 MDHEN and CDR2 SYDVKM. The CDR3 is 13 amino acids. The CDR3 nucleotides read TGTGCCAGCAGACCGCAGGGTGTGCACGGCTACACCTTC. This sequence encodes CASRPQGVHGYTF.

The chain couples TRBV19 to TRBJ2-1; TRBD1 is a possible D gene (6 bases). The CDR3 totals 14 residues. V lost 4 bases and J 5 bases, leaving 12 bases between the germline ends. Germline V gene data show CDR1 as LNHDA and CDR2 as SQIVND (reference sequence). In DNA form, the CDR3 reads TGTGCCAGTAGTACTCAGGGGATCAACAATGAGCAGTTCTTC. Translated, it gives CASSTQGINNEQFF.

This chain connects TRBV19 to TRBJ1-2; 9 bases fit TRBD1. Trimming removed 9 bases from V and 7 bases from J; junction bases left unmatched: 9. This CDR3 is 13 amino acids long. CDR1 is LNHDA and CDR2 is SQIVND in the germline V gene (reference sequence). The CDR3 region has the DNA TGTGCCAGCCAACAGGGGGCAAGGATTGGCTACACCTTC. Its translation is CASQQGARIGYTF.

This sequence joins TRBV5-1 and TRBJ2-5; the D is unclear. The ends were cut back, 0 bases at V and 2 bases at J, with 8 bases in the middle. Germline values: CDR1 SGHRS, CDR2 YFSETQ. This CDR3 contains 14 residues. The CDR3 here is CASSLVWAQETQYF. The CDR3 DNA sequence: TGCGCCAGCAGCTTGGTCTGGGCGCAAGAGACCCAGTACTTC.

This rearrangement joins TRBV3-1 (or the pseudogene TRBV3-2) to TRBJ2-3; D is ambiguous. V dropped 0 bases and J dropped 3 bases, with 10 bases sitting between them. There are 15 residues in the CDR3. Germline V CDR1 and CDR2: LGHDT, YNNKEL (reference sequence). The CDR3 coding sequence is TGTGCCAGCAGCCAAGATTGGAGACGGACAGATACGCAGTATTTT. It is translated as CASSQDWRRTDTQYF.

This rearrangement joins TRBV19 to TRBJ1-2, with TRBD1 matching over 9 bases. V lost 4 bases to trimming and J lost 4 bases; unmatched junction nucleotides: 7. This CDR3 has 15 amino acids. Germline assignment: CDR1 LNHDA and CDR2 SQIVND (reference sequence). In DNA form, the CDR3 reads TGTGCCAGTAGTACCCGTCTGGGACAGGGCTATGGCTACACCTTC. Residues: CASSTRLGQGYGYTF.

V gene TRBV19 combines with J gene TRBJ2-1, with a weak D call TRBD2 (6 bases). The CDR3 sequence is 15 residues long. Trimming shortened V by 5 bases and J by 6 bases, and 17 bases separated the two germline ends. The germline gives CDR1 LNHDA, CDR2 SQIVND (reference sequence). The CDR3 is CASSGSASALNEQFF. The CDR3 DNA sequence: TGTGCCAGTAGTGGATCGGCTAGCGCCCTCAATGAGCAGTTCTTC.

The chain recombines TRBV7-2 with TRBJ2-3; weak D call: TRBD2 (7 bases). This CDR3 has 15 amino acids. Trimming removed 4 bases from V and 1 base from J, with 12 bases in between. Germline CDR1 reads SGHTA; CDR2 reads FQGNSA. Written as DNA, the CDR3 is TGTGCCAGCAGCTCCGGGGGGCCCCGCACAGATACGCAGTATTTT. Its protein product is CASSSGGPRTDTQYF.

The gene calls are TRBV7-8 and TRBJ1-2; D not certain. From germline, CDR1 is SGHVS and CDR2 FQNEAQ. The CDR3 is made up of 15 amino acids. Trimming stripped 5 bases from V and 5 bases from J, with 18 bases between. This CDR3 is CASSHSQIWAYGYTF. In nucleotides, the CDR3 is TGTGCCAGCAGCCATTCCCAGATCTGGGCGTATGGCTACACCTTC.

The rearrangement joins TRBV10-2 to TRBJ1-1; D may be TRBD1 (5 bases). Germline V CDR1 and CDR2: WSHSY, SAAADI. CDR3 size: 13 residues. The V gene lost 7 bases and the J gene lost 4 bases, with 13 bases spanning the gap. Here the CDR3 DNA reads TGCGCCAGCACGAAATCGGGGGTCACTGAAGCTTTCTTT. Translation gives CASTKSGVTEAFF.

This clone was found a few times. The chain combines TRBV18 with TRBJ2-6; 7 bases align to TRBD1. Trimming cost V 2 bases and J 0 bases; bases outside gene matches: 4. Germline CDR1 reads KGHSH; CDR2 reads LQKENI. This CDR3 region has 17 residues. CDR3 nucleotides: TGTGCCAGCTCACCAGGACAGGTTAGCTCTGGGGCCAACGTCCTGACTTTC. Translation: CASSPGQVSSGANVLTF.

The CDR3 protein is CASSLSGRGPTEAFF. The CDR3 nucleotides read TGTGCCAGCAGTTTATCGGGCAGGGGGCCCACTGAAGCTTTCTTT. This rearrangement joins TRBV28 to TRBJ1-1; TRBD1 matches 8 bases. CDR1 and CDR2 (germline): MDHEN, SYDVKM. The CDR3 runs to 15 residues. Trimming removed 1 base from V and 4 bases from J; junction bases left unmatched: 5.

The CDR3 sequence: CASSQESPGVVHGYTF. The CDR3 DNA is TGCGCCAGCAGCCAAGAATCCCCGGGGGTAGTTCATGGCTACACCTTC. This chain links TRBV4-1 with TRBJ1-2, with D tentatively TRBD1 (5 bases). The V gene lost 0 bases and the J gene lost 6 bases, with 17 bases spanning the gap. Germline-derived CDR1 and CDR2 are MGHRA and YSYEKL. The CDR3 runs to 16 residues.

This chain links TRBV7-2 with TRBJ1-2, with 10 bases identical to TRBD1. Germline lookup yields CDR1 SGHTA and CDR2 FQGNSA. V shed 3 bases and J 6 bases; nucleotides not matched to a gene: 4. CDR3 length: 14 residues. The CDR3 DNA reads as TGTGCCAGCAGCTTGGGACAGGGGATCGATGGCTACACCTTC. Protein sequence: CASSLGQGIDGYTF. Combining the CDR3 with reference TRBV7-2 and TRBJ1-2 gives the whole variable domain GAGVSQSPSNKVTEKGKDVELRCDPISGHTALYWYRQSLGQGLEFLIYFQGNSAPDKSGLPSDRFSAERTGGSVSTLTIQRTQQEDSAVYLCASSLGQGIDGYTFGSGTRLTVV.

The chain uses TRBV10-1 and TRBJ2-7, with 8 bases that match TRBD2. V was pared by 2 bases and J by 3 bases, with 6 bases of the junction left unmatched. The CDR3 length is 15 residues. CDR1 is WNHNN and CDR2 is SYGVQD in the germline V gene (reference sequence). The CDR3 nucleotides read TGCGCCAGCAGTGAGGCGGGGGGTCAAAACTACGAGCAGTACTTC. It yields the protein CASSEAGGQNYEQYF.

The rearrangement links TRBV2 to TRBJ2-7, with a tentative D call TRBD1 (5 bases). Germline CDR1 SNHLY, CDR2 FYNNEI. V lost 1 base, J lost 2 bases, and 12 bases lay in between. There are 15 residues in the CDR3. The CDR3 loop reads CASSEGTHTTYEQYF. CDR3 nucleotide sequence: TGTGCCAGCAGTGAAGGGACACACACGACCTACGAGCAGTACTTC.

The chain joins TRBV11-2 to TRBJ2-4; 7 positions agree with TRBD2. Losses at the gene ends were 5 bases for V and 0 bases for J; bases not matched to a gene: 7. Germline lookup yields CDR1 SGHAT and CDR2 FQNNGV. The CDR3 consists of 16 residues. The CDR3 DNA is TGTGCCAGCAGCCCCTATAGCGGGTTAGCCAAAAACATTCAGTACTTC. Its translation: CASSPYSGLAKNIQYF.

This chain links TRBV18 with TRBJ1-5, with D possibly TRBD1 on 5 matching bases. Trimming stripped 6 bases from V and 2 bases from J, with 17 bases between. The CDR3 extends over 16 amino acids. Germline assignment: CDR1 KGHSH and CDR2 LQKENI. CDR3 protein: CASSRDGQVGNQPQHF. In DNA, the CDR3 is TGTGCCAGCTCGCGGGACGGCCAGGTCGGCAATCAGCCCCAGCATTTT.

J is TRBJ1-2 and V is TRBV27; 8 bases agree with TRBD1. Per germline, CDR1 MNHEY and CDR2 SMNVEV (reference sequence). The CDR3 sequence is 12 residues long. Germline trimming cut 6 bases from V and 4 bases from J; bases unmatched to any gene: 1. The CDR3 coding sequence is TGTGCCAGCAGAGGACAGGGCTATGGCTACACCTTC. Encoded protein: CASRGQGYGYTF.

The rearrangement uses TRBV7-2 and TRBJ1-1; 7 bases align to TRBD1. V was pared by 3 bases and J by 0 bases, with 4 bases of the junction left unmatched. Germline CDR1 SGHTA, CDR2 FQGNSA. CDR3 length: 15 amino acids. In DNA, the CDR3 is TGTGCCAGCAGCTTCGCAGGGGGAATGAACACTGAAGCTTTCTTT. Encoded protein: CASSFAGGMNTEAFF.

The V call is TRBV9, the J call TRBJ2-3; D is perhaps TRBD2 (6 bases). This CDR3 is 13 amino acids long. From germline, CDR1 is SGDLS and CDR2 YYNGEE. Trimming removed 7 bases at V and 0 bases at J, with 9 bases between. CDR3 residues: CASGGTSTDTQYF. DNA of the CDR3: TGTGCCAGCGGCGGGACTAGCACAGATACGCAGTATTTT. Full variable domain (missing parts from reference TRBV9 and TRBJ2-3): DSGVTQTPKHLITATGQRVTLRCSPRSGDLSVYWYQQSLDQGLQFLIQYYNGEERAKGNILERFSAQQFPDLHSELNLSSLELGDSALYFCASGGTSTDTQYFGPGTRLTVL.

The chain combines TRBV5-4 with TRBJ2-3, with a weak D call TRBD1 (5 bases). With 9 bases removed from V and 4 bases from J, the gap between germline ends came to 21 bases. The germline CDR1 and CDR2 sequences are SGHNT and YYREEE (reference sequence). The CDR3 length is 15 residues. Written as DNA, the CDR3 is TGTGCCACCCGATGGGGCCCGGTTATCGCAGATACGCAGTATTTT. It yields the protein CATRWGPVIADTQYF.

V is TRBV4-3 and J is TRBJ2-1; a weak D match, TRBD2 (5 bases). From germline, CDR1 is LGHNA and CDR2 YSLEER. There are 16 residues in the CDR3. Trimming took off 0 bases at V and 6 bases at J, with 15 bases between the two ends. This CDR3 is CASSQDWVGALNEQFF. The CDR3 DNA reads TGCGCCAGCAGCCAAGATTGGGTGGGAGCCCTCAATGAGCAGTTCTTC.

The chain uses TRBV7-9 and TRBJ2-4, with 10 bases fitting TRBD1. Germline CDR1 is SEHNR and CDR2 is FQNEAQ (reference sequence). V shed 2 bases and J 1 base; nucleotides not matched to a gene: 11. The CDR3 has 19 residues. The CDR3 is CASSLWTGGLNSAKNIQYF. CDR3 DNA sequence: TGTGCCAGCAGCTTATGGACAGGGGGTCTCAATTCGGCCAAAAACATTCAGTACTTC.

The V and J genes are TRBV19 and TRBJ1-5; TRBD1 is a possible D gene (5 bases). The CDR3 sequence is 15 residues long. V was shortened by 2 bases and J by 1 base, with 9 bases between the two germline ends. The germline gives CDR1 LNHDA, CDR2 SQIVND (reference sequence). The CDR3 sequence is CASSISGRSNQPQHF. As DNA, the CDR3 is TGTGCCAGTAGTATATCAGGGCGAAGCAATCAGCCCCAGCATTTT.